What follows are 22 T cell receptor gamma chains derived from one specimen sequenced in a study of gamma-delta T cells after stem cell transplantation. TCRdb processed the RT-PCR reads again with the CATT caller. The profile shows 300 or so gamma-chain clones, over 9.5% of them singletons. The sequenced sample was gamma-delta T cells. The receptors here all came from a human donor. It is not recorded whose cells these are; they may come from a transplant donor.

This clone showed up just a few times. A far larger clone is only one base removed, so a read error is likely. Other DNA sequences in the sample encode the same CDR3. The rearrangement uses TRGV9 and TRGJP. Germline-derived CDR1 and CDR2 are GITISATS and ISYDGTV (reference sequence). The CDR3 extends over 16 amino acids. CDR3 DNA: TGTGCCTTGTGGGAGGTGCAGGTGTTGGGCAAAAAAATCAAGGTGTTT. This codes for CALWEVQVLGKKIKVF.

By sample fraction, this clone is hyperexpanded. The chain is built from TRGV5 and TRGJ1 or TRGJ2. The CDR3 spans 12 residues. V was clipped by 0 bases and J by 4 bases; unmatched bases: 0. The germline V gene encodes CDR1 VINAFY and CDR2 YDVSNSKD. This CDR3 reads CATWDRYYKKLF. The CDR3 bases are TGTGCCACCTGGGACAGGTATTATAAGAAACTCTTT.

The sample holds a few counts of this clone. This may be a read error, as it is one base from a much larger clone. This sample includes further DNA sequences coding for the same CDR3. The rearrangement joins TRGV9 to TRGJ1 or TRGJ2. Germline V gene data show CDR1 as GITISATS and CDR2 as ISYDGTV (reference sequence). This CDR3 is built from 14 residues. CDR3 sequence: CALWERLRYYKKLF. CDR3 bases: TGTGCCTTGTGGGAGCGACTCCGTTATTATAAGAAGCTCTTT.

This clone occurred a few times. A far larger clone is one base from this, pointing to a likely read error. The sample contains more than one DNA sequence encoding this CDR3. This chain uses TRGV9 with TRGJ1 or TRGJ2. The CDR3 contains 14 residues. CDR1 GITISATS and CDR2 ISYDGTV come from the germline V gene (reference sequence). The DNA for the CDR3 is TGTGCCTTGTGGACGCCTCCTAGGTATTATAAGAAACTCTTC. Translation gives CALWTPPRYYKKLF.

As concerns this clone: A far more abundant clone sits one base away, making this likely a read error. This same CDR3 is encoded by further DNA sequences in the sample. The CDR3 spells CALWEVQVLGKKIKVF. DNA for the CDR3: TGTGCTTTGTGGGAGGTGCAGGTGTTGGGCAAAAAAATCAAGGTATTT. This chain uses TRGV9 with TRGJP. The germline V gene encodes CDR1 GITISATS and CDR2 ISYDGTV (reference sequence). This CDR3 has 16 residues.

The chain recombines TRGV4 with TRGJP1. The CDR3 contains 13 residues. Unmatched junction bases numbered 4, after V lost 0 bases and J lost 9 bases. Germline V gene lookup returns CDR1 EGSTGY and CDR2 YDSYTSSV. This CDR3 reads CATWDGFSWFKIF. The CDR3 bases are TGTGCCACCTGGGATGGGTTCAGTTGGTTCAAGATATTT.

By sample share, this clone is large. This chain connects TRGV9 to TRGJP. Germline V CDR1 and CDR2: GITISATS, ISYDGTV (reference sequence). The CDR3 runs 16 residues. V trimming: 2 bases; J trimming: 4 bases; junction bases outside the gene matches: 2. For the CDR3, the DNA is TGTGCCTTGTGGGAGGCCCAAGAGTTGGGCAAAAAAATCAAGGTATTT. It encodes CALWEAQELGKKIKVF.

The rearrangement uses TRGV4 and TRGJP2. The length of the CDR3 is 18 residues. In germline, CDR1 is EGSTGY, CDR2 YDSYTSSV. V dropped 0 bases and J dropped 3; count of bases not matched to a gene: 13. CDR3 sequence: CATWDGPRIARSDWIKTF. The CDR3 DNA is TGTGCCACCTGGGATGGGCCCCGAATCGCCCGTAGTGATTGGATCAAGACGTTT.

V and J are TRGV3 and TRGJ1 or TRGJ2. V shed 1 base, J shed 6 bases, and the junction held 9 bases outside the gene matches. Per germline, CDR1 VTNTFY and CDR2 YDVSTARD (reference sequence). The CDR3 extends over 14 amino acids. The CDR3 sequence is CATWDSRRGYKKLF. The CDR3 DNA follows: TGTGCCACCTGGGACAGCCGACGAGGTTATAAGAAACTCTTT.

Details on this clone: Just one base apart from a much larger clone, this may be a read error. This rearrangement joins TRGV9 to TRGJP. The germline V gene has CDR1 GITISATS and CDR2 ISYDGTV (reference sequence). This CDR3 region has 17 residues. CDR3 nucleotides: TGTGCCTTGTGGGAGGTGCTTCAAGAGTTGGGCAAAAAAGTCAAGGTATTT. Protein product: CALWEVLQELGKKVKVF.

Notes on this clone: TCRdb shows a much larger clone's protein in place of this DNA's translation, and the two differ at residue 5, likely through a read error; the protein shown is translated from the DNA. V usage is TRGV3 and J usage is TRGJ1 or TRGJ2. Germline CDR1 VTNTFY, CDR2 YDVSTARD (reference sequence). CDR3 length equals 15 residues. Written as DNA, the CDR3 is TGTGCCACCTGGGGCAGGCCTATGAATTATTATAAGAAACTCTTT. It specifies CATWGRPMNYYKKLF.

Points on this clone: This DNA's translation differs at residue 10 from TCRdb's protein, which comes from a much larger clone; a read error is likely, and the protein shown is translated from the DNA. In DNA, the CDR3 is TGTGCCTTGTGGGAGGTGTTGGAGTTGGACAAAAAAATCAAGGTATTT. Protein: CALWEVLELDKKIKVF. The chain recombines TRGV9 with TRGJP. Germline CDR1 is GITISATS and CDR2 is ISYDGTV (reference sequence). The CDR3 spans 16 residues.

This clone is categorized as large. V is TRGV2 and J is TRGJ1 or TRGJ2. V shed 0 bases, J shed 4 bases, and the junction held 3 bases outside the gene matches. This CDR3 has 13 residues. Per germline, CDR1 EGSNGY and CDR2 YDSYNSKV. CDR3 amino acids: CATWDGLYYKKLF. DNA of the CDR3: TGTGCCACCTGGGACGGGCTGTATTATAAGAAACTCTTT.

Details on this clone: A much larger clone differs from this one at a single base, so this may be a read error. The chain is built from TRGV9 and TRGJP. The CDR3 is 17 amino acids. Germline values: CDR1 GITISATS, CDR2 ISYDGTV (reference sequence). In DNA form, the CDR3 reads TGTGCCTTGTGGGAGGTGCTTCAAGAGTTGGGCAAAAAAAGCAAGGTATTT. This encodes CALWEVLQELGKKSKVF.

This clone is labeled large. The chain combines TRGV9 with TRGJ1 or TRGJ2. The length of the CDR3 is 13 residues. The germline V gene encodes CDR1 GITISATS and CDR2 ISYDGTV (reference sequence). V was clipped by 0 bases and J by 6 bases; unmatched bases: 5. This CDR3 reads CALWEVLGYKKLF. In DNA, the CDR3 is TGTGCCTTGTGGGAGGTGCTTGGTTATAAGAAACTCTTT.

This clone has just a few counts. The gene calls are TRGV2 and TRGJ1 or TRGJ2. This CDR3 has 10 residues. The J segment lost 4 bases and the V segment lost 9 bases, leaving 3 bases of the junction unmatched. Germline CDR1 is EGSNGY and CDR2 is YDSYNSKV. The CDR3 DNA reads TGTGCCACCATATATTATAAGAAACTCTTT. It specifies CATIYYKKLF.

A few counts support this clone. A single base is all that separates this from a far larger clone, so a read error is likely. Within the sample, other DNA sequences also encode this same CDR3. The gene calls are TRGV9 and TRGJP. The CDR3 covers 16 residues. CDR1 and CDR2 (germline): GITISATS, ISYDGTV (reference sequence). V shed 5 bases, J shed 7 bases, and the junction held 8 bases outside the gene matches. The CDR3 reads CALWGNQELGKKIKVF. CDR3 bases: TGTGCCTTGTGGGGGAACCAGGAGTTGGGCAAAAAAATCAAGGTATTT.

Details on this clone: This may be a read error: a much more frequent sequence differs by one nucleotide. The CDR3 DNA sequence: TGTGCCTTGTGGGAGGACTTGCAAGAGTTGGGCAAAAAAATCAAGATATTT. Translation gives CALWEDLQELGKKIKIF. The V and J genes are TRGV9 and TRGJP. The J call may not be correct, given that the DNA end is closer to TRGJP1. CDR3 length equals 17 residues. The germline gives CDR1 GITISATS, CDR2 ISYDGTV (reference sequence).

This clone ranks as large. The V and J genes are TRGV4 and TRGJP1. Germline assignment: CDR1 EGSTGY and CDR2 YDSYTSSV. This CDR3 spans 13 amino acids. Trimming at V came to 5 bases and at J to 8 bases, leaving 8 bases not matched to a gene. The CDR3 region has the DNA TGTGCCACCTGGGCGGTCTTCGGTTGGTTCAAGATATTT. It codes for CATWAVFGWFKIF.

In this sample, this clone turned up a few times. This probably arose from a read error, given a far larger clone one base away. The sample holds other DNA sequences that translate to the same CDR3. The chain couples TRGV3 to TRGJ1 or TRGJ2. The CDR3 has 13 residues. Germline V gene lookup returns CDR1 VTNTFY and CDR2 YDVSTARD (reference sequence). J lost 16 bases, V lost 3 bases, and 18 bases had no gene match. CDR3 bases: TGTGCCACCTGGGACCGAGTTAATTTTTCGAAGCTCTTT. This translates into CATWDRVNFSKLF.

This clone has more than one count but fewer than ten. One base separates it from a far larger clone, so it is likely a read error. This sequence joins TRGV9 and TRGJ1 or TRGJ2. The germline CDR1 and CDR2 sequences are GITISATS and ISYDGTV (reference sequence). This CDR3 comprises 12 residues. For the CDR3, the DNA is TGCGCCTTGTGGGAGGTTTGGTATAAGAAACTCTTT. Its protein product is CALWEVWYKKLF.

This clone was seen a few times. Given a far larger clone just one base away, this is likely a sequencing read error. The same CDR3 also results from other DNA sequences found in this sample. V is TRGV9 and J is TRGJP. The CDR3 runs to 16 residues. Germline V gene lookup returns CDR1 GITISATS and CDR2 ISYDGTV (reference sequence). V lost 5 bases and J lost 4; bases outside the gene matches: 5. The CDR3 DNA reads TGTGCCTTGTGGGGGAATCAAGAGTTGGGCAAAAAAATCAAGGTATTT. It yields the protein CALWGNQELGKKIKVF.